This TCR beta chain was sequenced in a study of blood T cell repertoires in COVID-19. Overall study context: Samples taken during acute and convalescent COVID-19 were collected in the United States, Italy and Spain. The analysed material was cDNA or gDNA that came from T cells, B-cell-depleted T cells, or PBMCs.

In the authors' workflow: Estimation of nucleated cell counts relied on the amplification of reference gene primers. Generated by immunoSEQ multiplex PCR, the TCRdb table keeps only in-frame clones and is missing some. V, J and clone size are those of that table, while D and trimming were read from the DNA. The table lists roughly 88,000 clones, roughly 80% of them singletons, with 15% to 20% in the top ten. Per the germline V gene, CDR1 is MGHRA and CDR2 is YSYEKL. The CDR3 is 12 amino acids. V was clipped by 1 base and J by 6 bases, with 7 bases between them. The chain employs TRBV4-1 and TRBJ2-7, with D tentatively TRBD1 (6 bases). Sequenced: peripheral blood. The origin of this receptor is a woman at least 80 years old with active or convalescent COVID-19. CDR3 amino acids: CASSQARGEQYF. The CDR3 bases are TGCGCCAGCAGCCAAGCCAGGGGCGAGCAGTACTTC.